This TCR beta chain was sequenced during a study of T-cell memory formation after mild COVID-19. Study background: Largely, TCR clusters stayed within a single donor.

Study-wide findings and caveats: Later expanders leaned CD4+, whereas clones that contracted between day 15 and 85 were balanced CD4/CD8. CD4+ contracting clones were found mainly in CM and EM, and CD8+ ones in EMRA.

Barcoded TCR alpha and TCR beta cDNA libraries with UMIs came from 5'RACE using constant-segment primers. TCRdb reanalysed the 5' RACE reads using MiXCR and keeps one entry per CDR3 protein. The sample records around 430,000 distinct CDR3 sequences, roughly 15% being singletons. The sample holds a few counts of this clonotype. The antigen is not known. Trimming shortened V by 6 bases and J by 4 bases, and 15 bases separated the two germline ends. CDR3 length: 14 amino acids. The V gene's germline CDR1 is KGHSH and CDR2 LQKENI. The sequencing sample was made of PBMCs or a T cell subset sorted from them (not recorded which). This TCR was recovered from a young man who had mild COVID-19 (a few samples of this study predate the infection). Cell type and time point are not known. V and J are TRBV18 and TRBJ2-5, with D possibly being TRBD2 (6 bases). The CDR3 region has the DNA TGTGCCAGCTCCCCGCTCGGAGGGATAGAGACCCAGTACTTC. Translating gives CASSPLGGIETQYF.